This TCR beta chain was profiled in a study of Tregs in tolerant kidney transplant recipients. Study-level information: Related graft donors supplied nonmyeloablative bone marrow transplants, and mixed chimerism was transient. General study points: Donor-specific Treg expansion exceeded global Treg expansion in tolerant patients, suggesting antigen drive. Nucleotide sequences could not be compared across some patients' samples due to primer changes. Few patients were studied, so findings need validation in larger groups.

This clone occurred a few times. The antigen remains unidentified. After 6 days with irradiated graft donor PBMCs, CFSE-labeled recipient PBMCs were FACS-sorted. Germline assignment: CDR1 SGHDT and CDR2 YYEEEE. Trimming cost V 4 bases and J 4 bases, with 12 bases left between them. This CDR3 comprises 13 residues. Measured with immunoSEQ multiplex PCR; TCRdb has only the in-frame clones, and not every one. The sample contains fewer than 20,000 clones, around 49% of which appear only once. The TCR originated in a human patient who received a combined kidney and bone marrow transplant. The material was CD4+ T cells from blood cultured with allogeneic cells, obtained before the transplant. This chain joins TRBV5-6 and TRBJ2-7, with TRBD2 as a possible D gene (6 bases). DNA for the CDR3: TGTGCCAGCAGCCCACGGGACTCTTACGAGCAGTACTTC. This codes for CASSPRDSYEQYF.